This T cell receptor (beta chain) derives from a study of cytomegalovirus exposure and HLA in healthy donors. Study-wide results and caveats: Associated with cytomegalovirus, according to the listing, were around 160 TCR beta chains. Relative to the roughly 700-donor mean, N-insertions were reportedly fewer in an Asian-associated ancestry cluster in a later analysis. The only immune exposure information that was available was CMV serostatus. V- and J-gene trimming of TCR beta was linked (in a later analysis) to a missense DCLRE1C variant.

This CDR3 is 15 amino acids long. Germline lookup yields CDR1 MNHEY and CDR2 SVGAGI. Between the trimmed V and J ends, which lost 6 bases and 1 base, there was a span of 12 bases. Only a few counts were recorded for this clone. Its antigen is currently unknown. PCR used 60 Vbeta primers and 13 Jbeta primers. Generated by immunoSEQ multiplex PCR, the TCRdb table keeps only in-frame clones and is missing some. The table includes roughly 120,000 clones, around 60% detected once. The receptor was derived from a man in his forties in good health and CMV-seropositive. This chain joins TRBV6-5 and TRBJ2-2; weak D call: TRBD1 (5 bases). Specimen: PBMCs. The CDR3 loop is CASRVTGENTGELFF. In DNA, the CDR3 is TGTGCCAGCAGAGTCACAGGAGAGAACACCGGGGAGCTGTTTTTT.